The entry below describes one T cell receptor beta chain. The antigen remains undetermined. These data belong to a study of shared clonotypes between healthy human individuals. In the original processing: Quality scores were absent from the junction-only immunoSEQ sequences, so filtering differed. This table comes from immunoSEQ multiplex PCR, and its TCRdb copy is limited to in-frame clones, with some not included. The D gene and trimming were derived from the DNA, and the V and J assignments and clone size from that table. The sample shows approximately 2,200,000 clones, more than 85% of them seen only once. Terminally differentiated effector memory CD45RA+ cells were excluded by CCR7 positive selection of CD45RO-negative cells. This CDR3 is 13 amino acids long. Study observations and caveats: Generation probability values for non-shared clonotypes were lower than those for clonotypes shared by all four donors. It was observed that approximately 5% of naive CD4 clonotypes were shared across a handful of donors.

The sample consisted of naive CD8+ T cells from PBMCs. The TCR originated in a man between 18 and 35 years old in good health. Some clones in this sample may be carry-over from other donors' samples. The V call is TRBV21-1, the J call TRBJ2-7. TRBV21-1 represents a pseudogene. CDR3 bases: TGTGCCAGCACCCCAAGGCGAAGATACGAGCAGTACTTC. Encoded protein: CASTPRRRYEQYF.